The 13 T cell receptor beta chains below all came from one sample that was sequenced in a study of blood T cells in healthy people across ages. Combining a sample-barcoded 5' primer with a J-beta primer mix, a second PCR ran for about 7 to 12 cycles. TCRdb re-called the 5' RACE reads with MiXCR, one entry per CDR3 protein. The table has 1,300,000 or so distinct CDR3 sequences, roughly 59% seen once; the top ten hold 6.7%. Sequencing was done on a sample of blood. The receptors come from a man between 18 and 29 years old in good health.

This clonotype has just a few counts. V is TRBV29-1 and J is TRBJ2-7; no definite D call. Deletions cut 4 bases from V and 2 bases from J, with 15 bases between. Germline CDR1 SQVTM, CDR2 ANQGSEA. The CDR3 extends over 14 amino acids. The CDR3 DNA is TGCAGCGTTGTCGGGTCAGATCGTCCCTACGAGCAGTACTTC. Its translation is CSVVGSDRPYEQYF.

The chain couples TRBV20-1 to TRBJ1-1, with TRBD1 as a possible D gene (5 bases). Germline loops: CDR1 DFQATT, CDR2 SNEGSKA (reference sequence). V was clipped by 6 bases and J by 4 bases, with 9 bases between them. The CDR3 totals 11 residues. The CDR3 reads CSAGTSTEAFF. CDR3 sequence (DNA): TGCAGTGCGGGGACGTCCACTGAAGCTTTCTTT.

The chain combines TRBV20-1 with TRBJ1-2; D might be TRBD1 (6 bases). The V end lost 2 bases, the J end lost 2 bases, and 9 bases lay between the germline ends. Germline V CDR1 and CDR2: DFQATT, SNEGSKA (reference sequence). CDR3 length equals 13 residues. The CDR3 loop reads CSARSQGNYGYTF. CDR3 nucleotide sequence: TGCAGTGCTAGAAGCCAGGGGAACTATGGCTACACCTTC.

There are a few counts of this clonotype. The chain employs TRBV11-2 and TRBJ2-6, with D perhaps matching TRBD1 (6 bases). Per the germline V gene, CDR1 is SGHAT and CDR2 is FQNNGV. Deletions cut 4 bases from V and 2 bases from J, with 24 bases between. This CDR3 spans 20 amino acids. For the CDR3, the DNA is TGTGCCAGCAGCTCCTATAGCCCAGGGGTCCAGGTAGCTGGGGCCAACGTCCTGACTTTC. Amino acids: CASSSYSPGVQVAGANVLTF.

This clonotype was recorded only once. This chain joins TRBV20-1 and TRBJ2-1; D ambiguous. Per germline, CDR1 DFQATT and CDR2 SNEGSKA (reference sequence). Trimming removed 5 bases at V and 11 bases at J, with 16 bases between. The CDR3 extends over 12 amino acids. The CDR3 loop is CSAPILSAKQFF. CDR3 bases: TGCAGTGCTCCGATTCTATCCGCCAAGCAGTTCTTC.

This clonotype was counted between two and nine times. This sequence joins TRBV6-6 and TRBJ1-5; D gene unclear. The V end was cut by 1 base, the J end by 2 bases, with 6 bases between. The germline V gene has CDR1 MNHNY and CDR2 SVGAGI (reference sequence). The CDR3 is 14 amino acids. CDR3 in DNA: TGTGCCAGCAGTTACTTGGCAGGCAATCAGCCCCAGCATTTT. Residues: CASSYLAGNQPQHF.

The chain uses TRBV20-1 and TRBJ2-4; 9 nucleotides line up with TRBD1. The last part of the DNA fits TRBJ2-7 better; the J call may be wrong. The CDR3 covers 15 residues. Germline-derived CDR1 and CDR2 are DFQATT and SNEGSKA (reference sequence). The CDR3 loop reads CSATPGTGLTYEQYF. The CDR3 nucleotides read TGCAGTGCTACTCCAGGGACAGGGCTCACCTACGAGCAGTACTTC.

This chain joins TRBV25-1 and TRBJ1-6, with TRBD1 as a possible D gene (5 bases). V was cut by 1 base and J by 9 bases, with 16 bases left in between. From germline, CDR1 is MGHDK and CDR2 SYGVNS. The CDR3 length is 16 residues. CDR3: CASSESLPWGSSPLHF. The CDR3 coding sequence is TGTGCCAGCAGTGAATCCCTACCTTGGGGGTCTTCACCCCTCCACTTT. Looking up the rest from reference TRBV25-1 and TRBJ1-6 gives the full variable domain: EADIYQTPRYLVIGTGKKITLECSQTMGHDKMYWYQQDPGMELHLIHYSYGVNSTEKGDLSSESTVSRIRTEHFPLTLESARPSHTSQYLCASSESLPWGSSPLHFGNGTRLTVT.

This clonotype occurred a few times. The genes are TRBV5-1 and TRBJ2-6, with D unclear. CDR1 and CDR2 (germline): SGHRS, YFSETQ. This CDR3 has 16 amino acids. Trimming shortened V by 0 bases and J by 0 bases, and 7 bases separated the two germline ends. The CDR3 DNA sequence: TGCGCCAGCAGCTTGGTTCCGAGCTCTGGGGCCAACGTCCTGACTTTC. This translates into CASSLVPSSGANVLTF.

The chain joins TRBV11-2 to TRBJ2-4; D possibly corresponds to TRBD1 (6 bases). Germline-derived CDR1 and CDR2 are SGHAT and FQNNGV. The CDR3 has 15 residues. Deletions cut 5 bases from V and 9 bases from J, with 20 bases between. In nucleotides, the CDR3 is TGTGCCAGCAGCCCCCCGGCAGGGGAATTAATCATTCAGTACTTC. Protein product: CASSPPAGELIIQYF.

The CDR3 loop is CASSWAGAGAFF. The CDR3 DNA reads as TGTGCCAGCAGTTGGGCCGGCGCGGGAGCTTTCTTT. The chain recombines TRBV12-3 or TRBV12-4 with TRBJ1-1; no clear D gene. V dropped 4 bases and J dropped 10 bases, with 13 bases sitting between them. The CDR3 has 12 amino acids.

V gene TRBV20-1 combines with J gene TRBJ2-3; D possibly corresponds to TRBD2 (6 bases). The CDR3 sequence is 14 residues long. CDR1 and CDR2 from the germline V gene are DFQATT and SNEGSKA (reference sequence). Trimming took 0 bases from V and 4 from J, leaving 11 bases between them. The CDR3 reads CSARDWRGPDTQYF. The CDR3 nucleotides are TGCAGTGCTAGAGATTGGCGGGGACCAGATACGCAGTATTTT.

This clonotype came up a few times. This rearrangement joins TRBV10-3 to TRBJ2-7; 8 bases agree with TRBD1. Trimming took 3 bases from V and 2 from J; bases not matched to a gene: 9. The germline V gene encodes CDR1 ENHRY and CDR2 SYGVKD. The CDR3 contains 16 residues. The CDR3 DNA reads as TGTGCCATCAGTGACCGGACAGGGTCTGGGACCTACGAGCAGTACTTC. Translating it yields CAISDRTGSGTYEQYF.